This record concerns one TCR beta chain sequence. This sample is drawn from a study of CD8+ T cells in alopecia areata. Noted treatment: oral pan-JAK inhibitor, 5-10 mg twice daily. cDNA prepared by RNA extraction and subsequent reverse transcription served as the template for sequencing. Some clones are missing from TCRdb's copy, which holds only in-frame ones; the method was immunoSEQ multiplex PCR. Counted here are 130,000 or so clones, over 60% occurring once; the ten biggest clones make up 5.7%. J lost 1 base, V lost 2 bases, and 1 base had no gene match. Germline loops: CDR1 SGHRS, CDR2 YFSETQ. This CDR3 is built from 14 residues.

The chain carries TRBV5-1 and TRBJ2-3, with TRBD1 matching 7 bases. The TCR comes from a human donor with alopecia areata. This specimen consisted of CD4+ T cells sorted from blood, obtained at week 4, from a patient treated with tofacitinib. CDR3 bases: TGCGCCAGCAGCTTCGGACAGGGCACAGATACGCAGTATTTT. Its translation: CASSFGQGTDTQYF.